Below are 26 T cell receptor beta chains sequenced from a single sample in a study of blood T cell repertoires in COVID-19 (dated by TCRdb to the early 2020s). The library was made by the immunoSEQ multiplex PCR assay. Drawn from immuneACCESS, this table holds only the in-frame rearrangements with V and J called that TCRdb kept. Clones are partly lost; checked studies trace under half to an unresolved V gene and leave the rest unexplained. This sample lists 150,000 to 200,000 clones; 80% to 90% were detected once. The ten largest make up under 2% of the sample. Sequenced input: peripheral blood. These receptors were collected from a man aged 18 to 30 who had recovered from COVID-19.

This clone came up once. The chain recombines TRBV10-3 with TRBJ1-1; D uncertain. CDR1 and CDR2 from the germline V gene are ENHRY and SYGVKD. V lost 0 bases and J lost 1, with 12 bases in between. This CDR3 contains 16 residues. The CDR3 loop is CAISESYGEANTEAFF. The CDR3 region has the DNA TGTGCCATCAGTGAGTCCTACGGGGAGGCGAACACTGAAGCTTTCTTT.

This chain connects TRBV9 to TRBJ2-2; D possibly corresponds to TRBD2 (5 bases). The germline CDR1 and CDR2 sequences are SGDLS and YYNGEE. Trimming pared 0 bases from V and 0 bases from J, leaving 6 bases between. This CDR3 is 15 amino acids long. The CDR3 coding sequence is TGTGCCAGCAGCGTAGGGGGAGCGAACACCGGGGAGCTGTTTTTT. Translating it yields CASSVGGANTGELFF.

This clone was seen just once. V is TRBV19 and J is TRBJ1-5; D perhaps matches TRBD1 (6 bases). The CDR3 is 15 residues long. Germline CDR1 reads LNHDA; CDR2 reads SQIVND (reference sequence). V was cut by 5 bases and J by 0 bases, with 11 bases left in between. The CDR3, as DNA: TGTGCCAGTAGTCGGACAGCGCCTAGCAATCAGCCCCAGCATTTT. It encodes CASSRTAPSNQPQHF.

The gene calls are TRBV5-1 and TRBJ2-3; unclear D gene. The CDR3 spans 15 residues. Germline CDR1 SGHRS, CDR2 YFSETQ. V lost 0 bases and J 2 bases, leaving 10 bases between the germline ends. The DNA for the CDR3 is TGCGCCAGCAGCTTGGAACAGACCTACACAGATACGCAGTATTTT. It encodes CASSLEQTYTDTQYF. Using reference TRBV5-1 and TRBJ2-3 for the parts outside the CDR3, the full variable domain is KAGVTQTPRYLIKTRGQQVTLSCSPISGHRSVSWYQQTPGQGLQFLFEYFSETQRNKGNFPGRFSGRQFSNSRSEMNVSTLELGDSALYLCASSLEQTYTDTQYFGPGTRLTVL.

The chain recombines TRBV28 with TRBJ1-1; D might be TRBD1 (5 bases). The CDR3 is 13 amino acids. CDR1 is MDHEN and CDR2 is SYDVKM in the germline V gene. The V gene lost 7 bases and the J gene lost 0 bases, with 9 bases spanning the gap. This CDR3 reads CASIGVMNTEAFF. The CDR3 coding sequence is TGTGCCAGCATAGGGGTCATGAACACTGAAGCTTTCTTT.

The V call is TRBV4-2, the J call TRBJ2-1; 7 bases align to TRBD2. Germline V gene data show CDR1 as LGHNA and CDR2 as YNFKEQ. After removal of 2 bases from V and 10 bases from J, the junction contained 8 bases not matched to a gene. This CDR3 has 14 amino acids. The CDR3 DNA sequence: TGTGCCAGCAGCCAACGGGCGGGAGTGGGGGAGCAGTTCTTC. Protein sequence: CASSQRAGVGEQFF.

V usage is TRBV6-6 and J usage is TRBJ2-3; 12 bases are a match to TRBD2. V was pared by 5 bases and J by 8 bases, with 14 bases of the junction left unmatched. CDR3 size: 17 residues. Germline CDR1 and CDR2: MNHNY and SVGAGI (reference sequence). The CDR3 region has the DNA TGTGCCAGCAGTCCCTCTCTAGCGGGAGGGCCTCTTAGTACGCAGTATTTT. Translated, it gives CASSPSLAGGPLSTQYF.

V usage is TRBV25-1 and J usage is TRBJ1-6; D gene ambiguous. The CDR3 consists of 15 residues. Germline lookup yields CDR1 MGHDK and CDR2 SYGVNS. Between the trimmed V and J ends, which lost 3 bases and 9 bases, there was a span of 15 bases. The CDR3 reads CASSEQELRVSPLHF. CDR3 coding DNA: TGTGCCAGCAGTGAGCAGGAATTGAGGGTTTCACCCCTCCACTTT.

The chain is built from TRBV7-2 and TRBJ2-5, with a tentative D call TRBD2 (6 bases). CDR3 length: 16 amino acids. In germline, CDR1 is SGHTA, CDR2 FQGNSA. The V end was cut by 3 bases, the J end by 2 bases, with 16 bases between. The CDR3 loop is CASSFRDWGIQETQYF. CDR3 coding DNA: TGTGCCAGCAGCTTCCGGGACTGGGGGATACAAGAGACCCAGTACTTC.

The chain links TRBV6-4 to TRBJ2-1, with a weak D call TRBD2 (6 bases). V lost 6 bases and J lost 3, with 12 bases in between. There are 14 residues in the CDR3. Germline V CDR1 and CDR2: MRHNA, SNTAGT. The CDR3 sequence is CASSRELYYNEQFF. CDR3 DNA: TGTGCCAGCAGCCGGGAGCTCTACTACAATGAGCAGTTCTTC.

This clone showed up just once. J is TRBJ1-5 and V is TRBV3-1 (or the pseudogene TRBV3-2); tentatively, D is TRBD1 (6 bases). The CDR3 is made up of 17 amino acids. The V end was cut by 4 bases, the J end by 0 bases, with 16 bases between. Germline values: CDR1 LGHDT, CDR2 YNNKEL (reference sequence). The CDR3: CASSPRNTGYSNQPQHF. CDR3 sequence (DNA): TGTGCCAGCAGCCCACGAAACACAGGGTATAGCAATCAGCCCCAGCATTTT.

V usage is TRBV24-1 and J usage is TRBJ2-5, with 7 bases identical to TRBD1. The CDR3 totals 13 residues. V gave up 4 bases and J gave up 5 bases; unmatched junction bases: 3. Germline V gene data show CDR1 as KGHDR and CDR2 as SFDVKD. The CDR3: CATSDPDRETQYF. The CDR3 DNA follows: TGTGCCACCAGTGACCCGGACAGGGAGACCCAGTACTTC.

The chain links TRBV2 to TRBJ1-6; possible D gene TRBD1, 5 bases. This CDR3 is 15 amino acids long. Germline V gene sequence: CDR1 SNHLY, CDR2 FYNNEI. The V and J ends lost 6 bases and 1 base respectively, with 10 bases between them. This CDR3 reads CASRRQSSYNSPLHF. The CDR3 DNA follows: TGTGCCAGCAGAAGACAGTCATCCTATAATTCACCCCTCCACTTT.

This chain uses TRBV25-1 with TRBJ1-2; D unresolved. This CDR3 has 17 amino acids. V lost 2 bases and J 2 bases, leaving 18 bases between the germline ends. The germline gives CDR1 MGHDK, CDR2 SYGVNS. CDR3 DNA sequence: TGTGCCAGCAGTGAAGCTCTCGGGCCCGGAGGAAACTATGGCTACACCTTC. Its protein is CASSEALGPGGNYGYTF.

The J gene is TRBJ1-2, the V gene TRBV21-1. TRBV21-1 is reported as a pseudogene. This CDR3 spans 14 amino acids. The CDR3 bases are TGTGCCAGCAGCAAAGCGCAAGGAGGGAACGGCTACACCTTC. Translation: CASSKAQGGNGYTF.

The gene calls are TRBV7-9 and TRBJ2-7; perhaps TRBD2 as D (6 bases). Trimming left V 5 bases short and J 0 bases short, with 14 bases between. This CDR3 is 15 amino acids long. Germline V gene data show CDR1 as SEHNR and CDR2 as FQNEAQ (reference sequence). The CDR3 DNA is TGTGCCAGCAGCCCCCCGAGCGGGTACTCCTACGAGCAGTACTTC. It codes for CASSPPSGYSYEQYF.

The V gene is TRBV5-5, the J gene TRBJ1-2, with D possibly matching TRBD1 (5 bases). CDR1 and CDR2 (germline): SGHKS, YYEKEE (reference sequence). Trimming stripped 3 bases from V and 3 bases from J, with 12 bases between. The CDR3 spans 14 residues. The CDR3 here is CASSWVGDHYGYTF. The CDR3, as DNA: TGTGCCAGCAGCTGGGTAGGGGATCACTATGGCTACACCTTC.

The rearrangement links TRBV10-1 to TRBJ2-1, with TRBD2 identical over 14 bases. Per the germline V gene, CDR1 is WNHNN and CDR2 is SYGVQD (reference sequence). CDR3 length equals 16 residues. The J segment lost 7 bases and the V segment lost 10 bases, leaving 12 bases of the junction unmatched. CDR3 nucleotides: TGCGCCACCGGACTAGCGGGAGGTATTCCAGGTAATGAGCAGTTCTTC. Its translation is CATGLAGGIPGNEQFF.

The rearrangement joins TRBV5-1 to TRBJ1-4; TRBD1 aligns across 7 bases. CDR1 SGHRS and CDR2 YFSETQ come from the germline V gene. V lost 4 bases and J lost 4; bases outside the gene matches: 4. The CDR3 loop spans 14 amino acids. CDR3 residues: CASSQTGSNEKLFF. The CDR3 DNA reads TGCGCCAGCAGCCAGACAGGGAGTAATGAAAAACTGTTTTTT.

This rearrangement joins TRBV27 to TRBJ2-2; the D gene is possibly TRBD2 (6 bases). Germline loops: CDR1 MNHEY, CDR2 SMNVEV (reference sequence). V lost 7 bases and J lost 3, with 12 bases in between. This CDR3 comprises 14 residues. CDR3 in DNA: TGTGCCAGCACCGGGGAGGTCGACACCGGGGAGCTGTTTTTT. It specifies CASTGEVDTGELFF.

The V gene is TRBV6-5, the J gene TRBJ2-7, with 9 bases matching TRBD2. The junction had 6 bases not matched to a gene; V was cut back by 7 bases and J by 5 bases. Germline CDR1 reads MNHEY; CDR2 reads SVGAGI. This CDR3 has 13 residues. The CDR3 protein is CASTGTSYHEQYF. The CDR3 bases are TGTGCCAGCACCGGGACTAGCTACCACGAGCAGTACTTC.

The chain couples TRBV11-3 to TRBJ2-2; D is possibly TRBD2 (5 bases). Per germline, CDR1 SGHNT and CDR2 YENEEA. The ends were cut back, 2 bases at V and 0 bases at J, with 22 bases in the middle. The CDR3 is 20 residues long. This CDR3 is CASSLPLTPPGAANTGELFF. As DNA, the CDR3 is TGTGCCAGCAGCTTACCCCTGACACCCCCAGGAGCGGCGAACACCGGGGAGCTGTTTTTT.

The CDR3 region has the DNA TGTGCCAGCAGCAGACTAGCGATACAAACCGGGGAGCTGTTTTTT. It is translated as CASSRLAIQTGELFF. V usage is TRBV6-2 or TRBV6-3 and J usage is TRBJ2-2; 8 bases are shared with TRBD2. The germline gives CDR1 MNHEY, CDR2 SVGEGT. Germline trimming cut 6 bases from V and 5 bases from J; bases unmatched to any gene: 8. The CDR3 runs to 15 residues.

V is TRBV6-5 and J is TRBJ2-1, with 7 bases aligning to TRBD2. V was pared by 5 bases and J by 0 bases, with 4 bases of the junction left unmatched. The germline V gene has CDR1 MNHEY and CDR2 SVGAGI. This CDR3 has 15 residues. The chain's CDR3 is CASSTSVNSYNEQFF. The CDR3 nucleotides are TGTGCCAGCAGTACTAGCGTCAACTCCTACAATGAGCAGTTCTTC.

This chain joins TRBV5-1 and TRBJ1-1; D unresolved. V shed 1 base and J shed 5 bases, with 9 bases lying between them. Per the germline V gene, CDR1 is SGHRS and CDR2 is YFSETQ. The CDR3 spans 13 residues. The CDR3: CASSLILGTEAFF. The CDR3 DNA follows: TGCGCCAGCAGCTTGATCCTCGGGACTGAAGCTTTCTTT. Supplemented by reference TRBV5-1 and TRBJ1-1, the full variable domain reads KAGVTQTPRYLIKTRGQQVTLSCSPISGHRSVSWYQQTPGQGLQFLFEYFSETQRNKGNFPGRFSGRQFSNSRSEMNVSTLELGDSALYLCASSLILGTEAFFGQGTRLTVV.

This chain connects TRBV3-1 (or the pseudogene TRBV3-2) to TRBJ1-1; D is uncertain. The germline V gene encodes CDR1 LGHDT and CDR2 YNNKEL (reference sequence). The CDR3 runs 16 residues. The V end lost 1 base, the J end lost 1 base, and 13 bases lay between the germline ends. The CDR3 nucleotides are TGTGCCAGCAGCCAAGGGTACGGCCGGGAGAACACTGAAGCTTTCTTT. Protein: CASSQGYGRENTEAFF.